This entry describes one T cell receptor beta chain. The read comes to an end 3 residues before the CDR3 does, leaving the germline J gene to fill in the end. Profiling relied on immunoSEQ multiplex PCR, and the TCRdb table lists in-frame clones only, not all of them. The sample table sets out about 26,000 clones. These data originate in a study of T cells in women clearing cervical HPV infection. V lost 8 bases, J lost 4 bases, and 8 bases stayed unmatched. This CDR3 is 14 amino acids long. Germline V CDR1 and CDR2: SQVTM, ANQGSEA. Sequenced material: blood buffy coat. This rearrangement joins TRBV29-1 to TRBJ1-5, with 10 bases matching TRBD1. The sequence came from a woman aged 18 to 69 with a cervical HPV16 infection that either progressed to CIN3+ or cleared (not recorded which). The CDR3 bases that were read are TGCAGCCTATGGACAGGGGGGAGAAATCAGCCC. Protein: CSLWTGGRNQP. The whole CDR3 protein reads CSLWTGGRNQPQHF.